This T cell receptor beta chain was sequenced during a study of blood T cell repertoires in COVID-19. The method was immunoSEQ multiplex PCR; TCRdb's version includes in-frame clones alone and lacks a portion of them. The sample lists around 60,000 clones, 91% occurring once. Germline V CDR1 and CDR2: GTSNPN, SVGIG (reference sequence). The CDR3 is 15 residues long. Trimming at V came to 3 bases and at J to 3 bases, leaving 7 bases not matched to a gene. V usage is TRBV30 and J usage is TRBJ1-1; 10 bases match TRBD1. Sequences were obtained from peripheral blood. The origin of this receptor is a man aged 60 to 75 with acute or convalescent COVID-19. The DNA for the CDR3 is TGTGCCTGGAGGGGACAGGGGCCCGGGGACACTGAAGCTTTCTTT. This codes for CAWRGQGPGDTEAFF.